Detailed here is one TCR beta chain. The antigen is not known. The data are from a study of T-cell memory formation after mild COVID-19. Study outcomes and limitations: The authors did not confirm SARS-CoV-2 specificity of second-wave clones peaking day 37. From day 15 to 85, contracting clones were balanced between CD4 and CD8, whereas later expanders leaned toward CD4+.

TCRdb called the 5' RACE reads again in MiXCR, with one record for every CDR3 protein. The sample lists about 350,000 distinct CDR3 sequences, approximately 13% occurring once. The CDR3 is 13 amino acids. V shed 5 bases and J shed 5 bases, with 10 bases lying between them. The germline V gene encodes CDR1 LGHDT and CDR2 YNNKEL (reference sequence). The gene calls are TRBV3-1 and TRBJ1-5; D not certain. The receptor was isolated from a man aged 18 to 30 who had mild COVID-19 (a few samples of this study predate the infection). Cell type and time point are not known. Sequencing used PBMCs or a T cell subset sorted from them (not recorded which). The CDR3 DNA reads as TGTGCCAGCAGCGATGGACTTGATCAGCCCCAGCATTTT. Residues: CASSDGLDQPQHF. Full variable domain (missing parts from reference TRBV3-1 and TRBJ1-5): DTAVSQTPKYLVTQMGNDKSIKCEQNLGHDTMYWYKQDSKKFLKIMFSYNNKELIINETVPNRFSPKSPDKAHLNLHINSLELGDSAVYFCASSDGLDQPQHFGDGTRLSIL.